This TCR beta chain is from a study of T cells in Graves' hyperthyroidism and ophthalmopathy. TCR beta CDR3 regions were amplified from RNA. Researchers ran a first-round RT-PCR on the TCR CDR3 using the HTBI primer set. TCRdb fed the multiplex PCR reads into MiXCR, producing one record per CDR3 protein. The table has roughly 840,000 distinct CDR3 sequences, 35% to 45% seen once. Patients aged 18 to 65 had newly diagnosed hyperthyroidism lasting under 2 months. Clinical symptoms, serum thyroxine, TRAb, thyroid ultrasound and orbital computed tomography established diagnosis. Out of approximately 10 ml of fresh peripheral blood came the PBMCs. The CDR3 length is 17 residues. The germline V and J ends were trimmed by 2 bases and 2 bases, with 16 bases remaining between them. CDR1 is MGHRA and CDR2 is YSYEKL in the germline V gene.

What was sequenced was blood. This chain joins TRBV4-1 and TRBJ1-5; D possibly corresponds to TRBD1 (5 bases). The clonotype comes from a man aged 18 to 35 with Graves' hyperthyroidism. CDR3 nucleotide sequence: TGCGCCAGCAGCCAACCATCACCGCAGGGCGGCAATCAGCCCCAGCATTTT. It translates to CASSQPSPQGGNQPQHF.